Listed here is a single T cell receptor beta chain. The antigen is undetermined. This PCR relied on a set of 60 Vbeta primers and 13 Jbeta primers. Some clones are missing from TCRdb's copy, which holds only in-frame ones; the method was immunoSEQ multiplex PCR. The sample includes around 180,000 clones, roughly 82% of them seen just once. This specimen belongs to a study of cytomegalovirus exposure and HLA in healthy donors. Looking at the study overall: Early released data had about 80 million unique TCRs, all coming from HLA-typed donors. Study results and limitations: Across all donors, roughly uniform sequencing depth was an assumption of the presence/absence analyses.

Trimming shortened V by 6 bases and J by 7 bases, and 17 bases separated the two germline ends. Germline lookup yields CDR1 MNHEY and CDR2 SMNVEV (reference sequence). This CDR3 contains 14 residues. The sample was PBMCs. The V and J genes are TRBV27 and TRBJ2-3; maybe TRBD2 (6 bases). The receptor was derived from a woman aged 45 to 65 in good health and CMV-seronegative. The CDR3 DNA reads as TGTGCCAGCAGCTCCCGGGGAGGTCAGAATACGCAGTATTTT. It codes for CASSSRGGQNTQYF.